One and the same sample provided the 5 T cell receptor beta chains below, sequenced in a study of blood T cells in healthy people across ages. Using a J-beta primer mix together with a sample-barcoded 5' primer, a second PCR was run for roughly 6 to 12 cycles. Using its own MiXCR run on the 5' RACE reads, TCRdb lists one record per CDR3 protein. The sample lists about 630,000 distinct CDR3 sequences; around 21% were seen once. The sample comprised blood. Receptor source: a man in his sixties or seventies in good health.

In this sample, this clonotype turned up a few times. The rearrangement links TRBV3-1 to TRBJ1-2; tentatively, D is TRBD1 (5 bases). Trimming pared 1 base from V and 6 bases from J, leaving 15 bases between. Germline values: CDR1 LGHDT, CDR2 YNNKEL (reference sequence). The CDR3 sequence is 15 residues long. The CDR3: CASSQAQGGNHGYTF. CDR3 DNA: TGTGCCAGCAGCCAAGCCCAGGGAGGGAACCATGGCTACACCTTC.

This clonotype has at least ten counts. The J gene is TRBJ2-5, the V gene TRBV7-8; D not resolved. The V end lost 5 bases, the J end lost 5 bases, and 15 bases lay between the germline ends. Germline loops: CDR1 SGHVS, CDR2 FQNEAQ. The CDR3 length is 14 residues. Here the CDR3 DNA reads TGTGCCAGCAGCCAATCTTCGTCGGTGGAGACCCAGTACTTC. Encoded protein: CASSQSSSVETQYF.

In this sample, this clonotype turned up many times. The rearrangement uses TRBV5-1 and TRBJ1-1; tentative D call: TRBD1 (5 bases). Germline CDR1 and CDR2: SGHRS and YFSETQ. Trimming cost V 5 bases and J 2 bases, with 16 bases left between them. The CDR3 consists of 15 residues. The CDR3 nucleotides read TGCGCCAGCAGGTCCTCGGGGGACGGAAACACTGAAGCTTTCTTT. Amino acids: CASRSSGDGNTEAFF.

V usage is TRBV7-8 and J usage is TRBJ2-5; D is ambiguous. The V end was cut by 0 bases, the J end by 0 bases, with 8 bases between. Looked up from germline, CDR1 is SGHVS and CDR2 is FQNEAQ. The CDR3 loop spans 15 amino acids. CDR3 bases: TGTGCCAGCAGCTTAGCGGATGAGTACCAAGAGACCCAGTACTTC. The encoded protein is CASSLADEYQETQYF.

This clonotype was counted many times. The rearrangement links TRBV12-3 or TRBV12-4 to TRBJ1-5, with D maybe TRBD1 (6 bases). This CDR3 region has 13 residues. V shed 6 bases and J shed 4 bases, with 10 bases lying between them. The CDR3 nucleotides are TGTGCCAGCAGCCCAGGGGCGAATCAGCCCCAGCATTTT. Translating it yields CASSPGANQPQHF.